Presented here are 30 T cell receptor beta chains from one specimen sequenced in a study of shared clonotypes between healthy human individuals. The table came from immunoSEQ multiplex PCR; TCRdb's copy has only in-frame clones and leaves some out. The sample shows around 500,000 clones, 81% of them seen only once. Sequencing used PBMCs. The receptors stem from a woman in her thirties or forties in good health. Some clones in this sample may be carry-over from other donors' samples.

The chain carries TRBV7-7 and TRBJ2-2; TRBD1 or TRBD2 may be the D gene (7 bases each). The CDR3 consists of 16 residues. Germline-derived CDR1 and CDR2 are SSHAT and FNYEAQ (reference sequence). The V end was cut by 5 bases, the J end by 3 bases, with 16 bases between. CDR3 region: CASSTLSGGDTGELFF. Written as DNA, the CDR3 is TGTGCCAGCAGCACTCTTTCAGGGGGGGACACCGGGGAGCTGTTTTTT.

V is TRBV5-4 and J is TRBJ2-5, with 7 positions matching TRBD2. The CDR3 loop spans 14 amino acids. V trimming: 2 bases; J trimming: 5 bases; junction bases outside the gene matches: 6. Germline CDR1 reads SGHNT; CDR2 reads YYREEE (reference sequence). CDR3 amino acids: CASSLAGNEETQYF. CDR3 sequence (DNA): TGTGCCAGCAGCTTAGCGGGAAATGAGGAGACCCAGTACTTC.

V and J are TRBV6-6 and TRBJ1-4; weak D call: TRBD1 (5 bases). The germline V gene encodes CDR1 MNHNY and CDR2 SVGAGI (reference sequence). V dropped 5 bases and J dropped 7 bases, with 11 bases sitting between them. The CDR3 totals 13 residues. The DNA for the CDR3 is TGTGCCAGCAGTACAACGAGGGGTGAAAAACTGTTTTTT. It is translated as CASSTTRGEKLFF.

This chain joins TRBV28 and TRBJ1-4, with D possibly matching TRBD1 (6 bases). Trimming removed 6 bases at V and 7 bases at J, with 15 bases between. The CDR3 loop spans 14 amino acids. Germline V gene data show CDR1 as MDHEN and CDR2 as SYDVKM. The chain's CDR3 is CASSYRDYGEKLFF. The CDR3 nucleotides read TGTGCCAGCAGCTACAGGGATTACGGTGAAAAACTGTTTTTT.

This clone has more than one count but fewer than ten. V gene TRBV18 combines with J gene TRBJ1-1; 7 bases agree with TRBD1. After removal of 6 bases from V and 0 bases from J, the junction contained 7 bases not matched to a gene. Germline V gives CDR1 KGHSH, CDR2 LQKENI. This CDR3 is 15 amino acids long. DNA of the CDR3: TGTGCCAGCTCCTTCGGACAGGCTATGAACACTGAAGCTTTCTTT. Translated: CASSFGQAMNTEAFF.

CDR3 sequence (DNA): TGTGCCAGCAGCTTAGGGGGATTCTCCGGAGAGACCCAGTACTTC. As protein: CASSLGGFSGETQYF. The V and J genes are TRBV7-9 and TRBJ2-5, with D uncertain. This CDR3 spans 15 amino acids. Germline assignment: CDR1 SEHNR and CDR2 FQNEAQ (reference sequence). Trimming shortened V by 1 base and J by 4 bases, and 13 bases separated the two germline ends.

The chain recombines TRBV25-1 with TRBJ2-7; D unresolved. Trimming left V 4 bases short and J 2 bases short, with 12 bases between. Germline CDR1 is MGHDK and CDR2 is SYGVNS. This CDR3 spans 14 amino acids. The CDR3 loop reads CASSALVRPYEQYF. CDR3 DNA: TGTGCCAGCAGTGCCTTGGTAAGACCCTACGAGCAGTACTTC.

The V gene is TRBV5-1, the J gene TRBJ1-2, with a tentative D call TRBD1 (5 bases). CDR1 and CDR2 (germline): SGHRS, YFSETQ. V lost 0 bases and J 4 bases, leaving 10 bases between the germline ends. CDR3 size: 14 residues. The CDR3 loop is CASSLGDSFYGYTF. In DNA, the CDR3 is TGCGCCAGCAGCTTGGGAGACAGCTTCTATGGCTACACCTTC.

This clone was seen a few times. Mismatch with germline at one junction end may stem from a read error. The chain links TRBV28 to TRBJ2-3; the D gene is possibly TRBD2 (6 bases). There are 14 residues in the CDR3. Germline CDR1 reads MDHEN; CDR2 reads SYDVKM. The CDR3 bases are TGTGCCAGCGGTTTCCGACGGGGGACAGATACGCAGTATTTT. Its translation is CASGFRRGTDTQYF.

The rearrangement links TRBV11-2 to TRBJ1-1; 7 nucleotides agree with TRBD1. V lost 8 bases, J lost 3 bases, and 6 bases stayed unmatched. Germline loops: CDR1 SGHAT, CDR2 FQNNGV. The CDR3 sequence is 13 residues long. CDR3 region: CASSGQSDTEAFF. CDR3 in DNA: TGTGCCAGCTCGGGACAGAGTGACACTGAAGCTTTCTTT.

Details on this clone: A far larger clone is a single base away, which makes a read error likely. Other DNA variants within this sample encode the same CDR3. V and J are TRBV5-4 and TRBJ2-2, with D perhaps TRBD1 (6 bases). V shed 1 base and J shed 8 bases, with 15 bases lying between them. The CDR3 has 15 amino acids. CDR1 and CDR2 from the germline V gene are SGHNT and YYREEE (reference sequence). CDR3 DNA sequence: TGTGCCAGCAGCTTGACAGGACAGAGGATAGGGGAGCTGTTTTTT. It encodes CASSLTGQRIGELFF.

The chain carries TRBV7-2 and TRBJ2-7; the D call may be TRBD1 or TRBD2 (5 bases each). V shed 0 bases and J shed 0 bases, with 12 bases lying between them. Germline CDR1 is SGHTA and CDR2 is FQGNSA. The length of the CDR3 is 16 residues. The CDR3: CASSLAGPLNSYEQYF. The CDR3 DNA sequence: TGTGCCAGCAGCTTAGCGGGACCCCTCAACTCCTACGAGCAGTACTTC.

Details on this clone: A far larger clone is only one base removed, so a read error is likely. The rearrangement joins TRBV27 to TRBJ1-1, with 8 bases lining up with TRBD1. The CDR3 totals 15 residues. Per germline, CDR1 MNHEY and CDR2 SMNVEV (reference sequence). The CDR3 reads CAGSPGTGRPIKAFF. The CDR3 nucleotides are TGTGCCGGCAGTCCGGGGACAGGCCGGCCCATAAAAGCTTTCTTT.

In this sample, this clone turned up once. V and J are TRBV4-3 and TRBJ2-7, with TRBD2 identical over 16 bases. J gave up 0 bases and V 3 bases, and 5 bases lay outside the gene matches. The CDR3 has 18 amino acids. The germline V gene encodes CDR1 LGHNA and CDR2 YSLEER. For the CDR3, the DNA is TGCGCCAGCAGCCAGGGACTAGCGGGAGGGCCGGGCTCCTACGAGCAGTACTTC. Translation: CASSQGLAGGPGSYEQYF.

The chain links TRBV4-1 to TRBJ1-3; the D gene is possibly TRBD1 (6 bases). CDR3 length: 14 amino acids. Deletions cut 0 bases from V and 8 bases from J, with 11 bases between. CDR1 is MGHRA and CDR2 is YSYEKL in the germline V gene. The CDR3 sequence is CASSQDRGMDTIYF. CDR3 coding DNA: TGCGCCAGCAGCCAAGACAGGGGTATGGACACCATATATTTT.

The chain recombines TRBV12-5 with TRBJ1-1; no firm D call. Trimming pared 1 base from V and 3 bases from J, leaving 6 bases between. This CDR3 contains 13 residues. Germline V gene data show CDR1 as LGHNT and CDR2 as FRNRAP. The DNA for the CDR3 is TGTGCTAGTGGTTTGGACGGATACACTGAAGCTTTCTTT. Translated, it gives CASGLDGYTEAFF.

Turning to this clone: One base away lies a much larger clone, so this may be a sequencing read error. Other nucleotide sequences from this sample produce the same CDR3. The CDR3 loop reads CASSFPTTGSNEQYF. The CDR3 region has the DNA TGTGCCAGCAGTTTTCCAACGACAGGTTCGAACGAGCAGTACTTC. The chain employs TRBV28 and TRBJ2-7; the D gene is possibly TRBD1 (6 bases). Germline V gene lookup returns CDR1 MDHEN and CDR2 SYDVKM. The CDR3 contains 15 residues. V was cut by 3 bases and J by 5 bases, with 17 bases left in between.

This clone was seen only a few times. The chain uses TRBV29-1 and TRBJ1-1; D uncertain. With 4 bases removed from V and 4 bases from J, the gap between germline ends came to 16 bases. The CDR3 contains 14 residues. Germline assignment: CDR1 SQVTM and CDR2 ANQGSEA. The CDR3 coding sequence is TGCAGCGTTGGGTTAGCGGTTTCTAGCACTGAAGCTTTCTTT. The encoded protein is CSVGLAVSSTEAFF.

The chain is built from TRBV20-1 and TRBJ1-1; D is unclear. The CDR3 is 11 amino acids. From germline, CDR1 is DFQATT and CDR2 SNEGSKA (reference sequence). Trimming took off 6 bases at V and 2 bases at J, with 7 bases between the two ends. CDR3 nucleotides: TGCAGTGCCCTTGAAAACACTGAAGCTTTCTTT. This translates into CSALENTEAFF.

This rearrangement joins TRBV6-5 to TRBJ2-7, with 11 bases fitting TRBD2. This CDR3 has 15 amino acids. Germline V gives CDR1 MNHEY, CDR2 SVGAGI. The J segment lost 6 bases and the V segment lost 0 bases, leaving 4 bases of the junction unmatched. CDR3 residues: CASSYSTSGTGEQYF. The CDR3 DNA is TGTGCCAGCAGTTACTCGACTAGCGGGACTGGCGAGCAGTACTTC.

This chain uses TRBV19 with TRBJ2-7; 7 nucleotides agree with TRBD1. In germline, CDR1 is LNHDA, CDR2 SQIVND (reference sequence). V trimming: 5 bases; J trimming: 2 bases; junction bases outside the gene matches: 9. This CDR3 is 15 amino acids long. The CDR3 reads CASSPSGTDPYEQYF. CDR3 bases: TGTGCCAGTAGTCCGTCCGGGACAGACCCCTACGAGCAGTACTTC.

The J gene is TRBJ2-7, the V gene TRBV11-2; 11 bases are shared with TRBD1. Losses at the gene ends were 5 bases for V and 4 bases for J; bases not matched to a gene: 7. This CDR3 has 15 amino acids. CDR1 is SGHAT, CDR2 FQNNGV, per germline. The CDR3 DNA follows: TGTGCCAGCAGCACCGACGGGACAGGGGGTTACGAGCAGTACTTC. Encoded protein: CASSTDGTGGYEQYF.

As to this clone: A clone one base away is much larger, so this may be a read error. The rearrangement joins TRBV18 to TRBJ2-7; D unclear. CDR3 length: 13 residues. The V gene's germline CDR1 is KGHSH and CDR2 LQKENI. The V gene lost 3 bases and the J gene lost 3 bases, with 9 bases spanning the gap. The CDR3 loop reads CASSPDAIYEQYF. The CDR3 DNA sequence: TGTGCCAGCTCACCTGACGCTATCTACGAGCAGTACTTC. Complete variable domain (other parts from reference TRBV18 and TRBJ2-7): NAGVMQNPRHLVRRRGQEARLRCSPMKGHSHVYWYRQLPEEGLKFMVYLQKENIIDESGMPKERFSAEFPKEGPSILRIQQVVRGDSAAYFCASSPDAIYEQYFGPGTRLTVT.

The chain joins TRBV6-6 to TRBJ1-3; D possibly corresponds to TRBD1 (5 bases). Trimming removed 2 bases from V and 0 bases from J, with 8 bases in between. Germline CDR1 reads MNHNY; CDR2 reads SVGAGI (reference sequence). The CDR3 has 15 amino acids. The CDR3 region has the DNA TGTGCCAGCAGTTACGGGCAGGGCTCTGGAAACACCATATATTTT. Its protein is CASSYGQGSGNTIYF.

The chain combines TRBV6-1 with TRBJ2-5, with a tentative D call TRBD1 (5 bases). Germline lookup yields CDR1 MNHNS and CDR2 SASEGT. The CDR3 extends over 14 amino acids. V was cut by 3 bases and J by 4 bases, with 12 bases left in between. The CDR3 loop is CASSELRTTETQYF. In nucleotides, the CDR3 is TGTGCCAGCAGTGAGCTCAGGACAACAGAGACCCAGTACTTC.

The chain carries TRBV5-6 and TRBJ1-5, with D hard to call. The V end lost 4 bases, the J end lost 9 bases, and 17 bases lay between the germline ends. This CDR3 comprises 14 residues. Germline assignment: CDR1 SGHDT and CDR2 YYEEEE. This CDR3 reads CASSNGKEYLPQHF. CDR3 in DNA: TGTGCCAGCAGCAATGGTAAAGAGTATCTGCCCCAGCATTTT.

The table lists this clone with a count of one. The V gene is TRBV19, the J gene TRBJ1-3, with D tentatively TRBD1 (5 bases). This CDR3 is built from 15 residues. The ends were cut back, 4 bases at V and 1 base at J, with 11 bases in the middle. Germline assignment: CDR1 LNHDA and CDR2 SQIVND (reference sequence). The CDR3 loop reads CASSTTRTSGNTIYF. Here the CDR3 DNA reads TGTGCCAGTAGTACGACACGGACATCTGGAAACACCATATATTTT.

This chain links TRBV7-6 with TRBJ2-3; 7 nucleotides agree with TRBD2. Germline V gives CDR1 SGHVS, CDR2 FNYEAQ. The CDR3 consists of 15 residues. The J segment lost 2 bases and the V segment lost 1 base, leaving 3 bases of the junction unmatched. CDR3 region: CASSLGEGITDTQYF. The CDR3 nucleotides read TGTGCCAGCAGCTTAGGGGAGGGCATCACAGATACGCAGTATTTT.

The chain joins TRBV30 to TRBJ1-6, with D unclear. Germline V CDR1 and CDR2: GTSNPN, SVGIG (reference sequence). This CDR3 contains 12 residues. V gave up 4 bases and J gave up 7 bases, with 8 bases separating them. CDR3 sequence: CAWTNSNSPLHF. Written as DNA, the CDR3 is TGTGCCTGGACCAACTCCAATTCACCCCTCCACTTT.

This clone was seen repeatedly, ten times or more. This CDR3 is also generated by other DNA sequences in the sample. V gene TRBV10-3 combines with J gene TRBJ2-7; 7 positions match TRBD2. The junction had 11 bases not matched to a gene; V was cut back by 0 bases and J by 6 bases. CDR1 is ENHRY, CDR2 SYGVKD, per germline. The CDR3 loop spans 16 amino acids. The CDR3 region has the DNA TGTGCCATCAGTGAGTCGAGTTATGGCGGGAGTTCCGAGCAGTACTTC. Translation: CAISESSYGGSSEQYF.